This T cell receptor (beta chain) was found in a study of neurological immune-mediated disorders. The V gene end was trimmed by 0 bases and the J gene end by 3 bases; junction bases not matched to a gene: 4. CDR3 size: 15 residues. Germline-derived CDR1 and CDR2 are SGDLS and YYNGEE. TCRdb processed the 5' RACE reads anew with MiXCR; each CDR3 protein has one entry. The table includes about 62,000 distinct CDR3 sequences, around 5% detected once. This clonotype was counted at least ten times. The V call is TRBV9, the J call TRBJ1-2, with 8 bases identical to TRBD1. This sequence was found in a woman aged 45-59 years with multiple sclerosis. Sequences were obtained from PBMCs. Here the CDR3 reads CASSVGTGYDYGYTF. In DNA form, the CDR3 reads TGTGCCAGCAGCGTAGGGACAGGGTATGACTATGGCTACACCTTC.